This record looks at one T cell receptor (beta chain) sequence and its context. Its antigen is still unknown. This entry is derived from a study of identifying expanded T cells in peripheral blood. Sequencing was performed with immunoSEQ multiplex PCR; in TCRdb, only in-frame clones are kept and a portion is missing. The table lists about 78,000 clones, just under 85% of them singletons. General study findings and limits: Technical replicates showed approximately 1.2 changed clones; approximately two weeks around 15; four weeks 19.

The TCR originated in a person aged 18 to 75 in good health. What was sequenced was blood.

The CDR3 is CASSEKLYGANVLTF. CDR3 DNA sequence: TGTGCCAGCAGTGAGAAACTATATGGGGCCAACGTCCTGACTTTC. The V and J genes are TRBV6-1 and TRBJ2-6; D is ambiguous. Germline lookup yields CDR1 MNHNS and CDR2 SASEGT. V lost 3 bases to trimming and J lost 3 bases, with 9 bases between them. CDR3 length: 15 amino acids.